Listed below are T cell receptor beta chains from one sample, sequenced in a study of shared clonotypes between healthy human individuals. Here immunoSEQ multiplex PCR was the method, and the copy in TCRdb shows in-frame clones only, minus some. The data contain about 1.1 million clones, around three quarters of them singletons. The sample consisted of memory CD4+ T cells from PBMCs. Receptors originate from a man aged 18-30 years in good health. Some clones in this sample may be carry-over from other donors' samples. Each CDR3 is given with its conserved first and last residue. A D gene is named only where the DNA matches it firmly. Where a row states a size, it is once, few, many or the class of an expanded clone; other rows omit it.

J gene: TRBJ2-3; D gene: .; V gene: TRBV7-9; clone size: .; CDR3 protein: CASSSYIGASYTDTQYF; CDR3 DNA: TGTGCCAGCAGCTCGTATATAGGAGCTTCTTACACAGATACGCAGTATTTT
J gene: TRBJ1-2; D gene: .; V gene: TRBV5-5; clone size: .; CDR3 protein: CASSIGLSGYGYTF; CDR3 DNA: TGTGCCAGCAGCATCGGTTTGAGCGGCTATGGCTACACCTTC
J gene: TRBJ2-2; D gene: .; V gene: TRBV5-4; clone size: .; CDR3 protein: CASSLVAGRDTGELFF; CDR3 DNA: TGTGCCAGCAGCTTGGTTGCTGGGCGGGACACCGGGGAGCTGTTTTTT
J gene: TRBJ1-1; D gene: .; V gene: TRBV5-8; clone size: .; CDR3 protein: CASSLTIEGRAFF; CDR3 DNA: TGTGCCAGCAGCCTAACAATCGAGGGTCGTGCTTTCTTT
J gene: TRBJ1-2; D gene: .; V gene: TRBV5-4; clone size: .; CDR3 protein: CASSLEGVLSGYTF; CDR3 DNA: TGTGCCAGCAGCTTGGAGGGCGTGCTGAGTGGCTACACCTTC
J gene: TRBJ2-3; D gene: .; V gene: TRBV25-1; clone size: .; CDR3 protein: CASSDPGRGTDTQYF; CDR3 DNA: TGTGCCAGCAGTGATCCAGGACGAGGCACAGATACGCAGTATTTT
J gene: TRBJ2-1; D gene: .; V gene: TRBV7-6; clone size: .; CDR3 protein: CASSLGGASGRSYNEQFF; CDR3 DNA: TGTGCCAGCAGCTTAGGGGGGGCTAGCGGTCGCTCCTACAATGAGCAGTTCTTC
J gene: TRBJ1-3; D gene: .; V gene: TRBV19; clone size: .; CDR3 protein: CATDGGRAGNTIYF; CDR3 DNA: TGTGCCACCGACGGGGGTAGGGCTGGAAACACCATATATTTT
J gene: TRBJ1-1; D gene: .; V gene: TRBV7-2; clone size: .; CDR3 protein: CASTNYVRTEAFF; CDR3 DNA: TGTGCCAGCACGAACTACGTAAGGACTGAAGCTTTCTTT
J gene: TRBJ2-3; D gene: TRBD2; V gene: TRBV5-1; clone size: .; CDR3 protein: CASSSLAGRTDTQYF; CDR3 DNA: TGCGCCAGCAGTTCCCTAGCGGGGCGCACAGATACGCAGTATTTT
J gene: TRBJ1-4; D gene: .; V gene: TRBV30; clone size: .; CDR3 protein: CAWSPGRENEKLFF; CDR3 DNA: TGTGCCTGGAGTCCGGGACGGGAAAATGAAAAACTGTTTTTT
J gene: TRBJ1-2; D gene: .; V gene: TRBV5-1; clone size: .; CDR3 protein: CASSAGPLNYGYTF; CDR3 DNA: TGCGCCAGCAGCGCTGGGCCCCTTAACTATGGCTACACCTTC
J gene: TRBJ1-2; D gene: TRBD1; V gene: TRBV23-1; clone size: .; CDR3 protein: CASSHRQGVANYGYTF; CDR3 DNA: TGCGCCAGCAGTCATCGGCAGGGGGTAGCTAACTATGGCTACACCTTC
J gene: TRBJ2-3; D gene: .; V gene: TRBV29-1; clone size: once; CDR3 protein: CSVEASTHTDTQYF; CDR3 DNA: TGCAGCGTTGAGGCATCCACGCACACAGATACGCAGTATTTT
J gene: TRBJ1-2; D gene: .; V gene: TRBV6-6; clone size: .; CDR3 protein: CASTPPGRVYGYTF; CDR3 DNA: TGTGCCAGCACCCCCCCGGGCCGGGTCTATGGCTACACCTTC
J gene: TRBJ2-3; D gene: .; V gene: TRBV18; clone size: once; CDR3 protein: CASSPMTRGDTQYF; CDR3 DNA: TGTGCCAGCTCACCAATGACACGTGGAGATACGCAGTATTTT
J gene: TRBJ2-1; D gene: .; V gene: TRBV7-2; clone size: .; CDR3 protein: CASSLGPASSYNEQFF; CDR3 DNA: TGTGCCAGCAGCTTAGGGCCAGCGAGCTCCTACAATGAGCAGTTCTTC
J gene: TRBJ2-2; D gene: TRBD2; V gene: TRBV7-2; clone size: .; CDR3 protein: CASSSTSGANTGELFF; CDR3 DNA: TGTGCCAGCAGCTCCACTAGCGGCGCGAACACCGGGGAGCTGTTTTTT